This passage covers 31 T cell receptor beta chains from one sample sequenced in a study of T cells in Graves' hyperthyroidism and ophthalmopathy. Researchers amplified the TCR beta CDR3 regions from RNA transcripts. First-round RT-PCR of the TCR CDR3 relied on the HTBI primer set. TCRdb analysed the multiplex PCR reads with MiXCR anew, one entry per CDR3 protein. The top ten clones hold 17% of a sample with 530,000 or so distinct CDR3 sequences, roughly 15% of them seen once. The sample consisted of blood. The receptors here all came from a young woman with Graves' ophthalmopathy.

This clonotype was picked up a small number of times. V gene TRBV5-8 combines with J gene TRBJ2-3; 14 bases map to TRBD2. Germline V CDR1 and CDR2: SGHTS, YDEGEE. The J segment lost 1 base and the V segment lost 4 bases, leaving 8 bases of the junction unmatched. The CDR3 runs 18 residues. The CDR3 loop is CASSLGLAGGRGTDTQYF. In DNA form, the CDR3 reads TGTGCCAGCAGCCTTGGACTAGCGGGAGGCCGGGGCACAGATACGCAGTATTTT.

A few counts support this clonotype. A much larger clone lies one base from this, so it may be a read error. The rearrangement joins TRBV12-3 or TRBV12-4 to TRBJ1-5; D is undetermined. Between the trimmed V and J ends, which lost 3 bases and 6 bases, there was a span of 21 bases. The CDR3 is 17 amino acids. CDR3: CASSLRLWEGGGQPQHF. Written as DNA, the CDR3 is TGTGCCAGCAGTTTGAGGTTGTGGGAGGGAGGCGGTCAGCCCCAGCATTTT.

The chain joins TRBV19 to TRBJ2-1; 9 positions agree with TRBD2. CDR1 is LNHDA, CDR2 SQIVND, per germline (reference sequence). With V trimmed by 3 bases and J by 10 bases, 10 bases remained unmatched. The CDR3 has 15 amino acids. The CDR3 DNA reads TGTGCCAGTAGTATGTATGCGGCGGGAGGGGACGAGCAGTTCTTC. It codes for CASSMYAAGGDEQFF.

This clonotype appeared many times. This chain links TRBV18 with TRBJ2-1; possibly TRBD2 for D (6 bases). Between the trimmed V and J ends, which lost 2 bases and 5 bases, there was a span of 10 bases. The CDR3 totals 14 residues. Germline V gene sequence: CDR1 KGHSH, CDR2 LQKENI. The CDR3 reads CASSPRDSDNEQFF. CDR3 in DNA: TGTGCCAGCTCACCAAGGGACTCGGACAATGAGCAGTTCTTC.

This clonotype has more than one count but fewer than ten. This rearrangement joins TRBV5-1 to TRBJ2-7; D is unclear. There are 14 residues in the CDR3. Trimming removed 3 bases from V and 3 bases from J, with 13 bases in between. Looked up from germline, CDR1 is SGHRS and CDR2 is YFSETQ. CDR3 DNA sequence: TGCGCCAGCAGCTCGGGTTCCAACCTCTACGAGCAGTACTTC. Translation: CASSSGSNLYEQYF.

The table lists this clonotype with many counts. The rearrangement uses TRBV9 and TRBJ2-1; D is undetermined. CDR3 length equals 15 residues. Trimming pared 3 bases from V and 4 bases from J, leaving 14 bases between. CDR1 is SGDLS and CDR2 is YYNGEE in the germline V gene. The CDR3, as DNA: TGTGCCAGCAGCGGCTCCAGACCCTCATACAATGAGCAGTTCTTC. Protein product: CASSGSRPSYNEQFF.

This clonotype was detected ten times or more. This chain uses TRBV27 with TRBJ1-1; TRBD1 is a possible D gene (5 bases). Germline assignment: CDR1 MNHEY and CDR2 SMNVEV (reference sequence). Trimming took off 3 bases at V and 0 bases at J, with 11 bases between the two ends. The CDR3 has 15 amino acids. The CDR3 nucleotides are TGTGCCAGCAGTTTGTCAGGGCCGATGAACACTGAAGCTTTCTTT. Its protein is CASSLSGPMNTEAFF.

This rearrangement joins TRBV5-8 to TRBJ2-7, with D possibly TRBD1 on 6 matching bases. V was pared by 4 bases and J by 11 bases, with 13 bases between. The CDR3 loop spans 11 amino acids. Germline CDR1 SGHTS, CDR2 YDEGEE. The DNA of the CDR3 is TGTGCCAGCAGCCAGGGGCGTCAGGAGTACTTC. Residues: CASSQGRQEYF.

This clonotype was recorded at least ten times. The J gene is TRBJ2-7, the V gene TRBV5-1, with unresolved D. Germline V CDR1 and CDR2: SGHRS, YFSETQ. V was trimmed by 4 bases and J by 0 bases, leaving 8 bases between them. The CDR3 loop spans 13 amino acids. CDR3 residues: CASSMGSSYEQYF. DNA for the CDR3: TGCGCCAGCAGCATGGGCAGCTCCTACGAGCAGTACTTC.

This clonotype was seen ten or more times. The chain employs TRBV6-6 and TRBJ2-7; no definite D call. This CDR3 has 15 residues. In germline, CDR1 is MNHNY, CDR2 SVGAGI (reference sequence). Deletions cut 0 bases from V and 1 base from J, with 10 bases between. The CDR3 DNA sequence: TGTGCCAGCAGTTACTCGACGGGTTCTTCCTACGAGCAGTACTTC. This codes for CASSYSTGSSYEQYF.

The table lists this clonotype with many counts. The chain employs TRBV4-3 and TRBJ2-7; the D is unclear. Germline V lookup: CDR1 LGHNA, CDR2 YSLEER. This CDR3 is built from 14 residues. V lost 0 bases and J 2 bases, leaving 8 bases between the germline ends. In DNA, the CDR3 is TGCGCCAGCAGCCAAGATCTGGGGACCTACGAGCAGTACTTC. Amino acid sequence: CASSQDLGTYEQYF.

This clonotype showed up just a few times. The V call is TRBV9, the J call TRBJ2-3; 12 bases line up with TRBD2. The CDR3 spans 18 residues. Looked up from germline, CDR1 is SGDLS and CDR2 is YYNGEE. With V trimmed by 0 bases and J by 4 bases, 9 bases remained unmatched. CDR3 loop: CASSVAGTTSGSPDTQYF. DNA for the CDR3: TGTGCCAGCAGCGTAGCAGGCACGACTAGCGGGAGTCCAGATACGCAGTATTTT.

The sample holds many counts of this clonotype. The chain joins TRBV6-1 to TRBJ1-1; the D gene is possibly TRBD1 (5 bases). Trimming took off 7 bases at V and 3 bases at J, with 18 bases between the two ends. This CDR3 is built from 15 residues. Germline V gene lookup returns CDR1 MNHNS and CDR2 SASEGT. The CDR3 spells CASNFVGESDTEAFF. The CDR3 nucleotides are TGTGCCAGCAATTTTGTAGGGGAGTCGGACACTGAAGCTTTCTTT.

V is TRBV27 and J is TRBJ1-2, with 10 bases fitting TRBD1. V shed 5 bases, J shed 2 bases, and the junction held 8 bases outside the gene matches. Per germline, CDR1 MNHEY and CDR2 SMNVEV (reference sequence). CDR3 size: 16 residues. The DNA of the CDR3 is TGTGCCAGCAGTAAGGGACAGGGGTCGGTCAACTATGGCTACACCTTC. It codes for CASSKGQGSVNYGYTF.

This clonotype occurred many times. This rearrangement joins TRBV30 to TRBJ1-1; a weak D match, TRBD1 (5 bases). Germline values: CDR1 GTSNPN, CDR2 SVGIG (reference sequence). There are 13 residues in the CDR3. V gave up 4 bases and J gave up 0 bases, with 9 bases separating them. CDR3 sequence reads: CAWNPGLNTEAFF. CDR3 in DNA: TGTGCCTGGAACCCGGGGCTGAACACTGAAGCTTTCTTT.

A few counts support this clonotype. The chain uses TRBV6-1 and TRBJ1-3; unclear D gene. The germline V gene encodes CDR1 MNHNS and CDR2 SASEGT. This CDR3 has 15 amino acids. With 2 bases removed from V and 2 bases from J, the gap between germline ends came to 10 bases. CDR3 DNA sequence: TGTGCCAGCAGTGAATGGGTGGGTCCTGGAAACACCATATATTTT. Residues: CASSEWVGPGNTIYF.

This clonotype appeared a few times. This CDR3 reads CASSFGSGAGEGYTF. In DNA form, the CDR3 reads TGTGCCAGTAGTTTTGGCTCAGGTGCCGGGGAAGGCTACACCTTC. The chain joins TRBV19 to TRBJ1-2; D is uncertain. CDR3 length equals 15 residues. The germline V gene encodes CDR1 LNHDA and CDR2 SQIVND (reference sequence). Between the trimmed V and J ends, which lost 5 bases and 8 bases, there was a span of 21 bases. Looking up the rest from reference TRBV19 and TRBJ1-2 gives the full variable domain: DGGITQSPKYLFRKEGQNVTLSCEQNLNHDAMYWYRQDPGQGLRLIYYSQIVNDFQKGDIAEGYSVSREKKESFPLTVTSAQKNPTAFYLCASSFGSGAGEGYTFGSGTRLTVV.

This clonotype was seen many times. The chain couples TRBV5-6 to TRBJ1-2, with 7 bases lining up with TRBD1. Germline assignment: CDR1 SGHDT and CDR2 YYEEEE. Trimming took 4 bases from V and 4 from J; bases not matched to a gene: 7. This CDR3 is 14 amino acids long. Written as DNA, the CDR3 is TGTGCCAGCAGCCGACAGGGAAACACCTATGGCTACACCTTC. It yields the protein CASSRQGNTYGYTF.

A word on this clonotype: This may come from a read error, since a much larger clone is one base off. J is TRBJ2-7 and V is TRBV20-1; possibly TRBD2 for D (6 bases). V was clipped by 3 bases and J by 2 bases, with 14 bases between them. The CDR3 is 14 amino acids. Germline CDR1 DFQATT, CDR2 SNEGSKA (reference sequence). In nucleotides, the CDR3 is TGCAGTGCTAGCTCGGCTGGCGGGGCCTACGAGCAGTACTTC. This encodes CSASSAGGAYEQYF.

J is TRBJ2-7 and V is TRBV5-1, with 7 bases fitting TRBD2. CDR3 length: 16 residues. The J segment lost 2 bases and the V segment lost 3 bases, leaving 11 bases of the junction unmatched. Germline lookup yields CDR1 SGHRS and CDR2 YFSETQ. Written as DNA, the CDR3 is TGCGCCAGCAGCTCTGGGAGGGCCAGGGAACCCTACGAGCAGTACTTC. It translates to CASSSGRAREPYEQYF.

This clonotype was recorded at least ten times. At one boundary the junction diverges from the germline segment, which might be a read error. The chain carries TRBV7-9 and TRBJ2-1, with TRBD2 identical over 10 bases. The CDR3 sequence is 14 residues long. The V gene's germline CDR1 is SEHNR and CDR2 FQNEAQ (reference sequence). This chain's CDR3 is CASSLAGESIEQFF. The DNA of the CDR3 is TGTGCCAGCAGCCTAGCGGGAGAATCGATCGAGCAGTTCTTC.

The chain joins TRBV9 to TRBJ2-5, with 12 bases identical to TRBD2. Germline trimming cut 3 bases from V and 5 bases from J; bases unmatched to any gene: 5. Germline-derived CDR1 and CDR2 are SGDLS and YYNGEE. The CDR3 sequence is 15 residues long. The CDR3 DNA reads TGTGCCAGCAGCGGCTCAGGGACTAGCGGGGAGACCCAGTACTTC. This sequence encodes CASSGSGTSGETQYF.

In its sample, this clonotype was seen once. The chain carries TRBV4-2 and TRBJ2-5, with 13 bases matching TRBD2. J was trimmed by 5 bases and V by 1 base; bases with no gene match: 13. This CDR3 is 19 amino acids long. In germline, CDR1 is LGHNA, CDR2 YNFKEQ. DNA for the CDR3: TGTGCCAGCAGCCAAGCGATCACTAGCGGGGGGGCTTGGATTGAGACCCAGTACTTC. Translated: CASSQAITSGGAWIETQYF.

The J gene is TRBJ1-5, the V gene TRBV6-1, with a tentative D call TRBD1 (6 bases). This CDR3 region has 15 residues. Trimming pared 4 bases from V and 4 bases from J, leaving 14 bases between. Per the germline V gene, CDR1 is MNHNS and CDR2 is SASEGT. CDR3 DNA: TGTGCCAGCAGTGTACGGACAGCTAGTAATCAGCCCCAGCATTTT. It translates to CASSVRTASNQPQHF.

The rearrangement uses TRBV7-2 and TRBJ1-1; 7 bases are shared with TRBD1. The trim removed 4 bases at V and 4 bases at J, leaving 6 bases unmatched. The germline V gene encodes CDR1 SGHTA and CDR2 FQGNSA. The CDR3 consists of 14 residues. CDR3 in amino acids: CASSYRGRGTEAFF. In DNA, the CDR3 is TGTGCCAGCAGCTACAGGGGTCGGGGCACTGAAGCTTTCTTT.

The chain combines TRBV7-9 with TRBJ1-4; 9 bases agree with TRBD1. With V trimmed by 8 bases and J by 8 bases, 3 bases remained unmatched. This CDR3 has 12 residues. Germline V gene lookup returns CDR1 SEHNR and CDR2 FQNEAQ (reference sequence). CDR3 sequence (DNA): TGTGCCAGCCGGGACAGGGACGAAAAACTGTTTTTT. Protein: CASRDRDEKLFF. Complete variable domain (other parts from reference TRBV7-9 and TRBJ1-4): DTGVSQNPRHKITKRGQNVTFRCDPISEHNRLYWYRQTLGQGPEFLTYFQNEAQLEKSRLLSDRFSAERPKGSFSTLEIQRTEQGDSAMYLCASRDRDEKLFFGSGTQLSVL.

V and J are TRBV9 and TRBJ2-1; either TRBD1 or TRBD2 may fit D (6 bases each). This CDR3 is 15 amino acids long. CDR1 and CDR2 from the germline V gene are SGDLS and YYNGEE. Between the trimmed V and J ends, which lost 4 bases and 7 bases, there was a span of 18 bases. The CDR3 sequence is CASSTRGRGENEQFF. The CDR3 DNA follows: TGTGCCAGCAGCACCAGAGGTAGGGGGGAGAATGAGCAGTTCTTC.

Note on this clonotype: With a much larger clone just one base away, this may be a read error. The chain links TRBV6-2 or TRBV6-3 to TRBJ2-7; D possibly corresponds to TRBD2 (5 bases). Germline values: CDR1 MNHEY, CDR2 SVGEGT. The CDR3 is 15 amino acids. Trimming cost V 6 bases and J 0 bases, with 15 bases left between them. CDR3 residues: CASRESGATSYEQYF. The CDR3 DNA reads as TGTGCCAGCAGGGAGAGCGGTGCTACCTCCTACGAGCAGTACTTC.

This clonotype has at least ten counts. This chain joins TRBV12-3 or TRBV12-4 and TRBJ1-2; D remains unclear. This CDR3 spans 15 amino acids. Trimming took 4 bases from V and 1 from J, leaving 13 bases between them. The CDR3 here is CASSSGQPFNYGYTF. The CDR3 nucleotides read TGTGCCAGCAGTTCAGGCCAGCCTTTTAACTATGGCTACACCTTC.

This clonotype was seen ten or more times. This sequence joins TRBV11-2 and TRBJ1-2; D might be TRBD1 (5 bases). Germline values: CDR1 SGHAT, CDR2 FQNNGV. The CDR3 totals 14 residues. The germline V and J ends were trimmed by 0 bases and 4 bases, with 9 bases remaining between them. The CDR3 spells CASSLEGRFYGYTF. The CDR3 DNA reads TGTGCCAGCAGCTTAGAGGGGCGCTTCTATGGCTACACCTTC. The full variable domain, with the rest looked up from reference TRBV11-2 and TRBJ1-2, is EAGVAQSPRYKIIEKRQSVAFWCNPISGHATLYWYQQILGQGPKLLIQFQNNGVVDDSQLPKDRFSAERLKGVDSTLKIQPAKLEDSAVYLCASSLEGRFYGYTFGSGTRLTVV.

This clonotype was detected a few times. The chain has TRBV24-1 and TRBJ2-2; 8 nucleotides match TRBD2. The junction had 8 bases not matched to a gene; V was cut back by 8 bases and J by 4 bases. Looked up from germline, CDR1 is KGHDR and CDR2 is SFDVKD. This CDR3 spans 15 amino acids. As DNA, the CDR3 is TGTGCCACCACCCCCAGCGGGGGTTTCACCGGGGAGCTGTTTTTT. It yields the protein CATTPSGGFTGELFF.